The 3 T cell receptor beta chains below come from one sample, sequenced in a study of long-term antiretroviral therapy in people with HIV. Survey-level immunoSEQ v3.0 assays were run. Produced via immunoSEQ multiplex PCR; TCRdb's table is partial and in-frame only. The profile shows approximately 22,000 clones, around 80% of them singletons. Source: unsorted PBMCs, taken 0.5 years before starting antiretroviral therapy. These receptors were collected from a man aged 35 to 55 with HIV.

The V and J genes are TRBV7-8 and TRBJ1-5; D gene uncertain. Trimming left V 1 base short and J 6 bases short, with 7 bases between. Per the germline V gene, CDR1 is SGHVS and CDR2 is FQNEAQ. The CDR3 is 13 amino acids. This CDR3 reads CASSLEGIQPQHF. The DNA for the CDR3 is TGTGCCAGCAGCTTAGAAGGAATTCAGCCCCAGCATTTT. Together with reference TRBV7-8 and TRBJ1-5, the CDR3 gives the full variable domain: GAGVSQSPRYKVAKRGQDVALRCDPISGHVSLFWYQQALGQGPEFLTYFQNEAQLDKSGLPSDRFFAERPEGSVSTLKIQRTQQEDSAVYLCASSLEGIQPQHFGDGTRLSIL.

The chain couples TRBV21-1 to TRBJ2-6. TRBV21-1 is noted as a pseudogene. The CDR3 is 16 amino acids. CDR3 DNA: TGTGCCAGCAGCAAAGTAGGAAGCTCTGGGGCCAACGTCCTGACTTTC. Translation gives CASSKVGSSGANVLTF.

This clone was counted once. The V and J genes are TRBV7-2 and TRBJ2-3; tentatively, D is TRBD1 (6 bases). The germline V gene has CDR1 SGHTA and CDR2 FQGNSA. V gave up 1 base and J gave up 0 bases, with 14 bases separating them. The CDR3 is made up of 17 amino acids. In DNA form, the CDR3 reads TGTGCCAGCAGCTTAGTCGCCAGGGGTTCTAGCACAGATACGCAGTATTTT. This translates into CASSLVARGSSTDTQYF.